This T cell receptor beta chain stems from a study of blood T cell repertoires in COVID-19. This clone was counted once. The repertoire was sequenced with immunoSEQ multiplex PCR; TCRdb's copy has only in-frame clones and lacks some. The data contain a few hundred thousand clones, 75% to 90% of them seen just once; the ten biggest clones take up around 0.88%. CDR3 length: 13 residues. The V gene lost 5 bases and the J gene lost 9 bases, with 14 bases spanning the gap. CDR1 and CDR2 (germline): SGHAT, FQNNGV. The receptor's source is a man aged 25-45 years with acute or convalescent COVID-19. The chain links TRBV11-2 to TRBJ1-5; D uncertain. Input material: peripheral blood. In nucleotides, the CDR3 is TGTGCCAGCAGCGCGGGCCCTGGTTGGCCCCAGCATTTT. The encoded protein is CASSAGPGWPQHF.